This T cell receptor (beta chain) derives from a study of technical replicates of blood from a few donors. Only one count was recorded for this clone. Data came from immunoSEQ multiplex PCR; TCRdb stores just in-frame clones and leaves some out. In the table there are around 74,000 clones, around 85% of which are singletons. The source of this sequence is a human donor in good health. Some clones in this sample may be carry-over from other donors' samples. The sample taken for sequencing was PBMCs.

The DNA for the CDR3 is TGTGCCACCACACTAGCATCAACAGATACGCAGTATTTT. It encodes CATTLASTDTQYF. The genes are TRBV27 and TRBJ2-3, with D possibly being TRBD2 (6 bases). The CDR3 length is 13 residues. CDR1 MNHEY and CDR2 SMNVEV come from the germline V gene (reference sequence). The V end was cut by 10 bases, the J end by 3 bases, with 14 bases between.